The 2 T cell receptor beta chains below were found in one sample sequenced in a study of blood T cell repertoires in COVID-19 (dated by TCRdb to the early 2020s). The library was built by means of the immunoSEQ multiplex PCR assay. This is the immuneACCESS table as TCRdb keeps it, with only in-frame sequences that have V and J called. A part of the clones is gone; compared with another copy, unresolved V genes explain less than half, and the rest is unexplained. The sample has 50,000 to 75,000 clones on record, 90% to 95% of them singletons. 8.6% of the sample is taken by the ten largest. Sequenced input: peripheral blood. The receptors stem from a human donor in a cohort sampled during active COVID-19.

This rearrangement joins TRBV6-5 to TRBJ2-2, with D maybe TRBD1 (6 bases). V was pared by 11 bases and J by 4 bases, with 17 bases between. The germline V gene encodes CDR1 MNHEY and CDR2 SVGAGI. The CDR3 contains 14 residues. CDR3 loop: CAVRPGHATGELFF. DNA for the CDR3: TGTGCCGTTCGACCGGGACACGCCACCGGGGAGCTGTTTTTT.

CDR3 loop: CASSYRGGTDTQYF. The CDR3 DNA is TGTGCCAGCAGTTACAGGGGGGGAACAGATACGCAGTATTTT. The rearrangement uses TRBV6-5 and TRBJ2-3; the D gene is possibly TRBD2 (7 bases). The germline V gene has CDR1 MNHEY and CDR2 SVGAGI. This CDR3 region has 14 residues. V shed 2 bases and J shed 3 bases, with 9 bases lying between them.